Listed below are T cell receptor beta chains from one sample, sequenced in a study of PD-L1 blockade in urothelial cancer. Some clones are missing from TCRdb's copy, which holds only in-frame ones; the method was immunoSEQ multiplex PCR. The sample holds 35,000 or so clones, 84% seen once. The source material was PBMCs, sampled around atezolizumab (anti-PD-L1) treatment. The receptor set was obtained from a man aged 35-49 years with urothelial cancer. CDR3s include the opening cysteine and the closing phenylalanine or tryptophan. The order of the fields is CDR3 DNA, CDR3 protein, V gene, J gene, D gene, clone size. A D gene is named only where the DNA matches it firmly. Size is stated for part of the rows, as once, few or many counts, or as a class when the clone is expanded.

TGCAGCGCCAATAACCGGGACAGGGCTCGCAATCAGCCCCAGCATTTT	CSANNRDRARNQPQHF	TRBV29-1	TRBJ1-5	TRBD1	NA
TGCGCCAGCAGCCAGCCGTTAAGCCAGCGAGAAGCTTTCTTT	CASSQPLSQREAFF	TRBV4-1	TRBJ1-1	NA	NA
TGTGCCAGCAGCTCCGGACAGGCACAAGAGACCCAGTACTTC	CASSSGQAQETQYF	TRBV5-4	TRBJ2-5	TRBD1	NA
TGTGCCAGCTCACCAGGGGGGTTCTCTGGAAACACCATATATTTT	CASSPGGFSGNTIYF	TRBV18	TRBJ1-3	NA	NA
TGTGCCAGCAGTCCGGGGAATGAGCAGTTCTTC	CASSPGNEQFF	TRBV27	TRBJ2-1	NA	NA
TGTGCCAGCAGCAACGGGGGGCAGCCCCAGCATTTT	CASSNGGQPQHF	TRBV6-5	TRBJ1-5	NA	NA
TGTGCCAGTACCTACAGGGAAAACAATGAGCAGTTCTTC	CASTYRENNEQFF	TRBV19	TRBJ2-1	NA	NA
TGTGCCAGCAGGCAGACAGGGGAGGGCAATCAGCCCCAGCATTTT	CASRQTGEGNQPQHF	TRBV28	TRBJ1-5	TRBD1	NA
TGTGCCAGCAGCGTCCAGACAGGGGACGCCTACAATGAGCAGTTCTTC	CASSVQTGDAYNEQFF	TRBV9	TRBJ2-1	TRBD1	NA
TGTGCCAGCAGCTTCGGGGGAGGGGGTGAAGCTTTCTTT	CASSFGGGGEAFF	TRBV7-2	TRBJ1-1	NA	NA
TGTGCCAGTAAGGGCGGGAGGGCCATATCGGAGACCCAGTACTTC	CASKGGRAISETQYF	TRBV19	TRBJ2-5	TRBD2	NA
TGTGCCAGCAGTTACAGCCGGAACACTGAAGCTTTCTTT	CASSYSRNTEAFF	TRBV9	TRBJ1-1	NA	NA
TGTGCCTCAGGACTCAGGAGTGAAAAACTGTTTTTT	CASGLRSEKLFF	TRBV15	TRBJ1-4	NA	NA
TGTGCCAGCAGCTTGTCGGGGGGGAACACTGAAGCTTTCTTT	CASSLSGGNTEAFF	TRBV7-3	TRBJ1-1	NA	few
TGTGCCAGCAGCAAAGCGGGGGGGTCACCGGGAAAACTGTTTTTT	CASSKAGGSPGKLFF	TRBV21-1	TRBJ1-4	NA	NA
TGTGCCAGCAGCCCCGCCGGGGTGGCTGGCTACACCTTC	CASSPAGVAGYTF	TRBV5-4	TRBJ1-2	NA	NA
TGTGCCAGCAGTTCAGTATTGGACAGGGTGGCCCACGAGCAGTACTTC	CASSSVLDRVAHEQYF	TRBV28	TRBJ2-7	TRBD1	few
TGTGCCAGCAGCAGCAGGACTAGCGGGGACTACGAGCAGTACTTC	CASSSRTSGDYEQYF	TRBV5-4	TRBJ2-7	TRBD2	NA
TGTGCCAGCAGCCTTCGAGCGACTAGCGGCTCCTACGAGCAGTACTTC	CASSLRATSGSYEQYF	TRBV9	TRBJ2-7	TRBD2	NA
TGTGCCAGCAGCGTAGATTTCAGGGGGCAAACCGGGGAGCTGTTTTTT	CASSVDFRGQTGELFF	TRBV9	TRBJ2-2	TRBD1	NA
TGCGCCAGCAGCGATTACGGGGAGAACAATGAGCAGTTCTTC	CASSDYGENNEQFF	TRBV5-1	TRBJ2-1	NA	few
TGCAGCGTGTCAGTGGGTTCAGGAGATACGCAGTATTTT	CSVSVGSGDTQYF	TRBV29-1	TRBJ2-3	NA	few
TGTGCCAGCAGCCCTGACAGGGGGCGGCTCTATGGCTACACCTTC	CASSPDRGRLYGYTF	TRBV5-5	TRBJ1-2	TRBD1	NA
TGTGCCAGCAGTGCGCTTCCGGGAGCTGGGGCCAACGTCCTGACTTTC	CASSALPGAGANVLTF	TRBV27	TRBJ2-6	NA	once
TGCGCCAGCCGCCTTTCGGACATCAGTGGAGATACGCAGTATTTT	CASRLSDISGDTQYF	TRBV5-1	TRBJ2-3	NA	once
TGTGCCAGCAGCTTAGATTCCGGACAGGGGGAAGGCTACACCTTC	CASSLDSGQGEGYTF	TRBV7-2	TRBJ1-2	TRBD1	NA
TGTGCCACCAGTTTTACCAGGGGGTCCTACGAGCAGTACTTC	CATSFTRGSYEQYF	TRBV15	TRBJ2-7	TRBD1	NA
TGTGCCAGTACGTCAAGGGGTCGAATTGAAGCTTTCTTT	CASTSRGRIEAFF	TRBV19	TRBJ1-1	NA	NA
TGCAGCGTTGGCGGGAGTCGTTCCTACAATGAGCAGTTCTTC	CSVGGSRSYNEQFF	TRBV29-1	TRBJ2-1	TRBD2	NA
TGCGCCAGCAGCTACTCTAGCGGGCCCCTCCCAGATACGCAGTATTTT	CASSYSSGPLPDTQYF	TRBV5-1	TRBJ2-3	TRBD2	NA
TGCAGTGCTAGAGAGGAGGGGCCCCAGCATTTT	CSAREEGPQHF	TRBV20-1	TRBJ1-5	NA	NA
TGTGCCAGCAGCCATGGCGCCAGGGGAGGAAACACCATATATTTT	CASSHGARGGNTIYF	TRBV7-9	TRBJ1-3	NA	NA
TGTGCCAGCAGTGATCGACCGGGACAGGGGTATGGCTACACCTTC	CASSDRPGQGYGYTF	TRBV6-1	TRBJ1-2	TRBD1	medium-sized
TGCGCCAGCAGTCCCGGCGGGCAGACCTACGAGCAGTACTTC	CASSPGGQTYEQYF	TRBV4-1	TRBJ2-7	NA	NA
TGTGCCAGCAGTTACTCGACTGCCGGGGAGCTGTTTTTT	CASSYSTAGELFF	TRBV6-5	TRBJ2-2	NA	NA
TGTGCCTGGAGTTTTAGCGACAGGCCCAACTATGGCTACACCTTC	CAWSFSDRPNYGYTF	TRBV30	TRBJ1-2	NA	NA
TGTGCCAGTAGTTCCGCGGGGGCTAACTATGGCTACACCTTC	CASSSAGANYGYTF	TRBV19	TRBJ1-2	NA	NA
TGTGCCAGCAGCGTAACGGGACAGAATCAGCCCCAGCATTTT	CASSVTGQNQPQHF	TRBV9	TRBJ1-5	TRBD1	few
TGTGCCAGCAGTTTCCAGGGGGAGACCCAGTACTTC	CASSFQGETQYF	TRBV27	TRBJ2-5	NA	NA
TGTGCCAGCAGCTCGAGGGGCGGGATGAACACTGAAGCTTTCTTT	CASSSRGGMNTEAFF	TRBV7-3	TRBJ1-1	NA	once
TGTGCCAGCAGCTTAGGCGGTAGCGGGACCTACGAGCAGTACTTC	CASSLGGSGTYEQYF	TRBV7-9	TRBJ2-7	TRBD2	NA
TGTGCCAGCAGAAATGAGGGACTAGCTTCCGGGGAGCTGTTTTTT	CASRNEGLASGELFF	TRBV21-1	TRBJ2-2	NA	few
TGTGCCAGCAGTGAGCGAGTTGGCGAGCAGTACTTC	CASSERVGEQYF	TRBV6-1	TRBJ2-7	NA	NA
TGTGCCATCTCGGACACAAAAGAGACCCAGTACTTC	CAISDTKETQYF	TRBV10-3	TRBJ2-5	NA	NA
TGTGCCAGCAGTCTCCTTCAGGGGATAATCTACAATGAGCAGTTCTTC	CASSLLQGIIYNEQFF	TRBV28	TRBJ2-1	NA	NA
TGTGCCTGGAGTGTACGATCCGCGGACGAGCAGTACTTC	CAWSVRSADEQYF	TRBV30	TRBJ2-7	NA	NA
TGCGCCAGCAGCTTGGTCCAGGGTTATGGTTCACCCCTCCACTTT	CASSLVQGYGSPLHF	TRBV5-1	TRBJ1-6	NA	NA
TGTGCCAGCAGTTTACAGCGTGAGCAGTTCTTC	CASSLQREQFF	TRBV28	TRBJ2-1	NA	NA
TGTGCCAGCAGTCTTCCAGGGGGCGATCAGCCCCAGCATTTT	CASSLPGGDQPQHF	TRBV6-6	TRBJ1-5	TRBD1	NA
TGTGCCTGGAGTGACCGATCGACTGTGGGGCAGTACTTC	CAWSDRSTVGQYF	TRBV30	TRBJ2-7	NA	NA
TGTGCCAGCAGCTTATTCACAGGGGTAGGAAACACCATATATTTT	CASSLFTGVGNTIYF	TRBV11-2	TRBJ1-3	TRBD1	NA
TGTGCCAGCAGTGACCCGGCGCGGGAGCCCACCTACGAGCAGTACTTC	CASSDPAREPTYEQYF	TRBV6-1	TRBJ2-7	TRBD2	NA
TGTGCCAGCAGCTTCCCAGGGGCGAGGGGCTACACCTTC	CASSFPGARGYTF	TRBV7-2	TRBJ1-2	NA	NA
TGTGCCAGCAGCTTAGTTAGCGGGACAGGGGGTGGTGGCTACACCTTC	CASSLVSGTGGGGYTF	TRBV7-8	TRBJ1-2	TRBD1	NA